This T cell receptor beta chain is from a study of Ad26.COV2.S vaccination and SARS-CoV-2 variants. Study observations and caveats: People who got the vaccine or the placebo had similar non-spike TCR breadth.

Profiled with immunoSEQ multiplex PCR; TCRdb holds only in-frame clones, not every one. Of hundreds of thousands of clones listed, 87% are singletons. The V and J ends lost 8 bases and 1 base respectively, with 14 bases between them. CDR3 size: 14 residues. Per germline, CDR1 LNHDA and CDR2 SQIVND (reference sequence). For this clone: Its antigen remains unidentified.

Noted treatment: 19 received Ad26.COV2.S at low or high dose, single or two shots; 5 received placebo; per-sample allocation not given. Collection of the samples took place on day 63 after the first injection of vaccine or placebo. Donation came from an adult in Boston who was aged 18-55 years. The rearrangement joins TRBV19 to TRBJ1-1, with D possibly matching TRBD1 (5 bases). The source of this sequence is a person aged 18-60 years who received the Ad26.COV2.S COVID-19 vaccine or a placebo. Material: peripheral blood, obtained in a trial of Ad26.COV2.S vaccine versus placebo. The CDR3 spells CASVIGHTNTEAFF. The CDR3 nucleotides are TGTGCCAGTGTGATCGGACACACGAACACTGAAGCTTTCTTT.